This paragraph reports one T cell receptor beta chain. The sample comes from a study of patients and donors after allogeneic stem cell transplantation. TCRdb itself ran the RT-PCR reads through MiXCR, one entry per CDR3 protein. The table records about a million distinct CDR3 sequences, around 17% of them present only once. V shed 0 bases, J shed 13 bases, and the junction held 14 bases outside the gene matches. This CDR3 contains 15 residues. CDR1 MGHRA and CDR2 YSYEKL come from the germline V gene. This TCR derives from a human donor who was either an allogeneic HSCT recipient or a stem cell or donor lymphocyte infusion donor (not recorded which). It is not recorded whose cells these are; they may come from a transplant donor. Sequencing input: blood, either unsorted or a sorted T cell fraction (not recorded which). The rearrangement joins TRBV4-1 to TRBJ1-2, with 7 bases that match TRBD1. The CDR3 sequence: CASSQEPRDSSTSTF. In DNA form, the CDR3 reads TGCGCCAGCAGCCAAGAACCCCGGGACAGCAGCACATCCACCTTC.